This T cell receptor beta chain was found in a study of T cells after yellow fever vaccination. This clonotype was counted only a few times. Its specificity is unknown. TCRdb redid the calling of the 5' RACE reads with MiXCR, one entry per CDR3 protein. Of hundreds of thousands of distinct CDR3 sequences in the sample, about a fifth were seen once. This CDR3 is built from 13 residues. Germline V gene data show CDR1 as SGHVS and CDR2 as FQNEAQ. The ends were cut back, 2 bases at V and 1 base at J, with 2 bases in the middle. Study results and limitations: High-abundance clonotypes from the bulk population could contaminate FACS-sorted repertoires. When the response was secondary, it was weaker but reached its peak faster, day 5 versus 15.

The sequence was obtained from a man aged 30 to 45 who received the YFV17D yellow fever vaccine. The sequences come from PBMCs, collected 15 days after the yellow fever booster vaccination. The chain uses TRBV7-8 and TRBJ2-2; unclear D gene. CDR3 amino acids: CASSLMNTGELFF. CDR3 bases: TGTGCCAGCAGCTTAATGAACACCGGGGAGCTGTTTTTT.